These T cell receptor beta chains were read from a single sample in a study of control samples from healthy donors and cancer patients. The assay was immunoSEQ multiplex PCR, and TCRdb's table has in-frame clones only and misses some. The data contain under 150,000 clones, 80% to 90% of them singletons. The specimen was blood. Source of these receptors: a man aged 35 to 55 in good health. Each CDR3 is given with its conserved first and last residue. A D gene is named only where the DNA matches it firmly. Some rows have no size entry. The others give once, few or many, or a class for an expanded clone.

cdr3_aa,cdr3_nt,j_call,d_call,clone_size,v_call
CASSRSGTKRETQYF,TGTGCCAGCAGTCGCTCCGGGACAAAAAGAGAGACCCAGTACTTC,TRBJ2-5,NA,NA,TRBV25-1
CASGSRVRIEQFF,TGTGCCAGTGGGTCTAGGGTTCGTATTGAGCAGTTCTTC,TRBJ2-1,NA,NA,TRBV12-3/TRBV12-4
CASSLDAGGGTEAFF,TGTGCCAGCAGCTTAGACGCCGGGGGGGGAACTGAAGCTTTCTTT,TRBJ1-1,NA,NA,TRBV11-2
CAISVGGGGQPQHF,TGTGCCATCAGTGTTGGGGGGGGCGGGCAGCCCCAGCATTTT,TRBJ1-5,NA,few,TRBV10-3
CASSPTSGAVKNIQYF,TGTGCCAGCAGCCCAACCTCAGGGGCGGTCAAAAACATTCAGTACTTC,TRBJ2-4,NA,NA,TRBV7-3
CASSPVTGTECVVLSYEQYF,TGTGCCAGCAGCCCCGTCACCGGGACAGAATGTGTTGTCCTTTCCTACGAGCAGTACTTC,TRBJ2-7,NA,once,TRBV21-1
CASSQDLSSRNSGNTIYF,TGCGCCAGCAGCCAAGATCTCTCTTCACGAAACTCTGGAAACACCATATATTTT,TRBJ1-3,NA,NA,TRBV4-1
CASRVTGALEKLFF,TGTGCCAGCAGGGTGACAGGGGCGCTGGAAAAACTGTTTTTT,TRBJ1-4,TRBD1,NA,TRBV2
CASSFSGSNTEAFF,TGTGCCAGCAGCTTCTCAGGGTCAAACACTGAAGCTTTCTTT,TRBJ1-1,NA,few,TRBV5-6
CASSDRGRDSGNTIYF,TGTGCCAGCAGCGATCGGGGCAGGGACTCTGGAAACACCATATATTTT,TRBJ1-3,NA,NA,TRBV11-3
CASSISGGAYEQYF,TGTGCCAGCAGCATTAGCGGGGGGGCCTACGAGCAGTACTTC,TRBJ2-7,TRBD2,NA,TRBV7-2
CASSYGTSGGRKTQYF,TGTGCCAGCAGTTACGGGACTAGCGGGGGGCGAAAGACCCAGTACTTC,TRBJ2-5,TRBD2,NA,TRBV6-5
CASSLFGAGMIADTQYF,TGTGCCAGCAGCTTATTTGGGGCGGGGATGATCGCAGATACGCAGTATTTT,TRBJ2-3,NA,NA,TRBV7-9
CASSRGAVDNEQFF,TGTGCCAGCAGTAGGGGGGCGGTGGACAATGAGCAGTTCTTC,TRBJ2-1,NA,NA,TRBV6-5
CASSSGPEQFF,TGTGCCAGCTCTTCGGGACCAGAGCAGTTCTTC,TRBJ2-1,NA,NA,TRBV18
CASSQLQGAGYTF,TGTGCCAGCAGCCAGTTACAGGGGGCTGGCTACACCTTC,TRBJ1-2,TRBD1,NA,TRBV14
CASGDSVGEQYF,TGTGCCAGCGGGGACTCGGTGGGGGAGCAGTACTTC,TRBJ2-7,NA,NA,TRBV19
CATTGSSYNSPLHF,TGTGCCACCACGGGGAGCTCCTATAATTCACCCCTCCACTTT,TRBJ1-6,NA,few,TRBV19
CASSPRGEASTDTQYF,TGTGCCAGCAGCCCTCGGGGGGAGGCTAGCACAGATACGCAGTATTTT,TRBJ2-3,TRBD2,NA,TRBV11-3
CATSDRGGVSTDTQYF,TGTGCCACCAGTGACCGCGGGGGAGTAAGCACAGATACGCAGTATTTT,TRBJ2-3,TRBD2,NA,TRBV24-1
CASTQGSGSNQPQHF,TGTGCCAGCACTCAGGGTTCGGGGAGCAATCAGCCCCAGCATTTT,TRBJ1-5,NA,NA,TRBV19
CATSGWGSGANVLTF,TGTGCCACCAGTGGGTGGGGGTCTGGGGCCAACGTCCTGACTTTC,TRBJ2-6,NA,NA,TRBV24-1
CASSLVDNEQFF,TGCGCCAGCAGCTTGGTGGACAATGAGCAGTTCTTC,TRBJ2-1,NA,NA,TRBV5-1
CASSKTGPSGEQYF,TGTGCCAGCAGTAAGACAGGGCCCTCCGGCGAGCAGTACTTC,TRBJ2-7,TRBD1,NA,TRBV25-1
CASSLVGYNEQFF,TGTGCCAGCAGCTTAGTCGGCTACAATGAGCAGTTCTTC,TRBJ2-1,NA,NA,TRBV11-2
CSASTPGTGNTIYF,TGCAGTGCTAGTACCCCAGGTACAGGAAACACCATATATTTT,TRBJ1-3,NA,NA,TRBV20-1
CASSGLLGVGDTEAFF,TGTGCCAGCAGTGGCCTGCTTGGGGTAGGGGACACTGAAGCTTTCTTT,TRBJ1-1,NA,NA,TRBV25-1
CASSLVGAGRNTEAFF,TGTGCCAGCAGCTTGGTGGGAGCAGGGAGGAACACTGAAGCTTTCTTT,TRBJ1-1,NA,NA,TRBV5-6
CASIRLAGGQETQYF,TGTGCCAGCATAAGACTAGCGGGGGGGCAAGAGACCCAGTACTTC,TRBJ2-5,TRBD2,NA,TRBV2
CASSLKERLSYNEQFF,TGTGCCAGCAGCTTAAAGGAGAGGTTATCCTACAATGAGCAGTTCTTC,TRBJ2-1,NA,NA,TRBV7-2
CASSQRYNYGYTF,TGTGCCAGCAGCCAAAGGTACAACTATGGCTACACCTTC,TRBJ1-2,NA,NA,TRBV3-1/TRBV3-2
CASGLERALGNTIYF,TGTGCTAGTGGTTTGGAACGGGCTCTTGGAAACACCATATATTTT,TRBJ1-3,NA,NA,TRBV12-5
CAISRKGTDTQYF,TGTGCCATTTCACGGAAGGGTACAGATACGCAGTATTTT,TRBJ2-3,NA,NA,TRBV19
CASSSSGNYGYTF,TGCGCCAGCAGTTCCTCAGGGAACTATGGCTACACCTTC,TRBJ1-2,NA,NA,TRBV10-1
CASSLNPTGGAFQYF,TGTGCCAGCAGCTTAAACCCCACAGGGGGCGCTTTCCAGTACTTC,TRBJ2-7,TRBD1,NA,TRBV11-3
CASSSRTGVDTEAFF,TGTGCCAGCAGCTCGAGGACAGGGGTGGACACTGAAGCTTTCTTT,TRBJ1-1,TRBD1,once,TRBV7-9
CASSQVLGNQPQHF,TGCGCCAGCAGCCAAGTTTTAGGAAATCAGCCCCAGCATTTT,TRBJ1-5,NA,NA,TRBV4-1
CASSQVRWGYTF,TGTGCCAGCAGCCAAGTTCGCTGGGGCTACACCTTC,TRBJ1-2,NA,medium-sized,TRBV3-1/TRBV3-2
CASSAYFGDGHNEQFF,TGTGCCAGCAGTGCCTATTTCGGGGACGGACACAATGAGCAGTTCTTC,TRBJ2-1,NA,NA,TRBV6-1
CAWSAETQYF,TGTGCCTGGAGTGCGGAGACCCAGTACTTC,TRBJ2-5,NA,NA,TRBV30
CASSSTGDEQYF,TGTGCCAGCAGCTCGACAGGGGACGAGCAGTACTTC,TRBJ2-7,TRBD1,NA,TRBV7-9
CASSDSTGGNSPLHF,TGTGCCAGCAGTGACTCGACAGGGGGCAATTCACCCCTCCACTTT,TRBJ1-6,TRBD1,NA,TRBV6-4
CASSLVGVGDYGYTF,TGTGCCAGCAGCTTAGTGGGGGTTGGAGACTATGGCTACACCTTC,TRBJ1-2,NA,NA,TRBV7-2
CASSQDRGARYTIYF,TGCGCCAGCAGCCAAGATCGGGGGGCAAGATACACCATATATTTT,TRBJ1-3,NA,NA,TRBV4-3
CASSYGSTDTQYF,TGTGCCAGCAGTTACGGCAGCACAGATACGCAGTATTTT,TRBJ2-3,NA,NA,TRBV27
CASSPRTNYNSPLHF,TGTGCCAGCAGTCCGAGGACAAACTATAATTCACCCCTCCACTTT,TRBJ1-6,NA,NA,TRBV27
CASSPPGGGFNSPLHF,TGTGCCAGCTCACCCCCGGGGGGGGGATTCAATTCACCCCTCCACTTT,TRBJ1-6,NA,NA,TRBV18
CSVSDSPHEQYF,TGCAGCGTCTCGGACTCCCCGCACGAGCAGTACTTC,TRBJ2-7,NA,NA,TRBV29-1
CASSLNGGSYNEQFF,TGTGCCAGCAGCTTGAACGGGGGCTCCTACAATGAGCAGTTCTTC,TRBJ2-1,NA,NA,TRBV5-4